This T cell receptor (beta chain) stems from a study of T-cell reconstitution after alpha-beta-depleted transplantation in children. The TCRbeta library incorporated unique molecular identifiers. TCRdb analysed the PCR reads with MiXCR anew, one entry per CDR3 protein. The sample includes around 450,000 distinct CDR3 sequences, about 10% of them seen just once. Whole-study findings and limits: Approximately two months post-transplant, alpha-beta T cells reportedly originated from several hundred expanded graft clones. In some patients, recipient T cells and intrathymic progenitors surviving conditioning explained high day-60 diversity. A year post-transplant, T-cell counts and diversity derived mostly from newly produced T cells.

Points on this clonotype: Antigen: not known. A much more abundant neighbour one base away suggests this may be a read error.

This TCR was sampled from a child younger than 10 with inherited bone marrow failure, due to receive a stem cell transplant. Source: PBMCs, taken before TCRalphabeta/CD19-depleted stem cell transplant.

The CDR3, as DNA: TGTACCATCAGTGCGGGAGTCAGCACCGGGGAGCTGTTTTTT. Protein: CTISAGVSTGELFF. V and J are TRBV10-3 and TRBJ2-2, with 7 positions matching TRBD2. CDR1 ENHRY and CDR2 SYGVKD come from the germline V gene. The CDR3 contains 14 residues.